This TCR beta chain was observed in a study of CD4 T cell repertoires in COVID-19. Across the whole study: After less than twelve days of IL-2 expansion, CFSE-low cells were relabeled and restimulated with other coronavirus spikes.

The junction had 5 bases not matched to a gene; V was cut back by 3 bases and J by 3 bases. CDR3 size: 16 residues. Germline loops: CDR1 LGHDT, CDR2 YNNKEL (reference sequence). As concerns this clone: As yet, its antigen is unknown.

Study results and caveats: SARS-CoV and/or HKU1 spike cultures shared between roughly 6 and 28% of SARS-CoV-2 clonotypes.

TCRdb's table, derived via immunoSEQ multiplex PCR, lists solely in-frame clones and lacks some. The data hold fewer than 100,000 clones, with approximately 83% observed a single time. The chain combines TRBV3-1 (or the pseudogene TRBV3-2) with TRBJ2-3, with 11 bases that match TRBD2. The starting material was CD4+ T cells from peripheral blood, obtained after recovery from COVID-19. This TCR came from a human donor who had COVID-19. In nucleotides, the CDR3 is TGTGCCAGCAGCCATTTTAGCGGGAGGGGGACAGATACGCAGTATTTT. Its translation is CASSHFSGRGTDTQYF.